This T cell receptor (beta chain) was sequenced for a study of cytomegalovirus exposure and HLA in healthy donors. Study-wide results and limits: Researchers counted around 180 TCR beta chains as cytomegalovirus-associated. It has been reported that TCR beta sequences accurately predicted the HLA-A and HLA-B alleles of most subjects. Most of the TCR beta V segments (in an earlier analysis) were productive either about 87% or about 30% of the time.

The CDR3 is 14 amino acids. The germline V gene has CDR1 GTSNPN and CDR2 SVGIG (reference sequence). V was cut by 0 bases and J by 5 bases, with 13 bases left in between. Primers included in the PCR were 60 Vbeta and 13 Jbeta primers. This table comes from immunoSEQ multiplex PCR, and its TCRdb copy is limited to in-frame clones, with some not included. The data hold roughly 100,000 clones, with 9.5% to 15% observed a single time. This clone was counted only a few times. Antigen specificity is unknown. Other DNA sequences in this specimen translate into the identical CDR3. The sequencing sample was made of PBMCs. The source is a man between 35 and 55 years old in good health and CMV-seropositive. The chain employs TRBV30 and TRBJ2-5; D not resolved. DNA for the CDR3: TGTGCCTGGAGTGTATCCCCCCCGCGGGAGACCCAGTACTTC. Its protein is CAWSVSPPRETQYF.